This T cell receptor (beta chain) was observed in a study of shared clonotypes between healthy human individuals. Trimming took off 5 bases at V and 8 bases at J, with 13 bases between the two ends. Looked up from germline, CDR1 is MRHNA and CDR2 is SNTAGT. The CDR3 is 13 amino acids. Profiled with immunoSEQ multiplex PCR; TCRdb holds only in-frame clones, not every one. The sample consists of roughly 2.6 million clones, around 90% of them appearing once. Sequencing was done on a sample of naive CD4+ T cells sorted from blood. Subset specified: CD45RA+ positively selected. The rearrangement links TRBV6-4 to TRBJ2-1, with D perhaps TRBD1 or TRBD2 (5 bases each). The clonotype comes from a man aged 18 to 29 in good health. CDR3 coding DNA: TGTGCCAGCAGTAGGGACCCAAGGGATGAGCAGTTCTTC. Translating gives CASSRDPRDEQFF.